The 22 T cell receptor beta chains presented below share a single source sample, sequenced in a study of response to subunit inactivated influenza vaccine listed by TCRdb under 2018. Library prep was done by RT-PCR. Sequencer: Illumina HiSeq 2500. TCRdb reprocessed the public reads (quality trimming at Q25 with fastp, clone calling with MiXCR) and kept in-frame beta chains. Each CDR3 protein appears once, grouped with its most common genes and DNA. Recorded for this sample are 200,000 to 300,000 distinct CDR3 sequences; more than 10% of them occurred a single time. Over 6.5% of the sample lies in the top ten. Sequenced material: non-naive T cells sorted from PBMCs, taken approximately 15 days before vaccination. Reading the label with the study, this specimen's cell subset or site is: memory T cell fraction. The receptors shown here come from a man aged 50-59 years who received an inactivated influenza vaccine. Donor details come from another sample of the same person, matched by shared clones.

The V gene is TRBV12-3 or TRBV12-4, the J gene TRBJ1-6, with 10 bases identical to TRBD1. The trim removed 7 bases at V and 6 bases at J, leaving 3 bases unmatched. The CDR3 totals 14 residues. This CDR3 is CASNDRGLNSPLHF. In DNA form, the CDR3 reads TGTGCCAGCAACGACAGGGGGCTTAATTCACCCCTCCACTTT.

This chain uses TRBV20-1 with TRBJ2-1; 10 nucleotides agree with TRBD2. The CDR3 runs 17 residues. V shed 0 bases, J shed 1 base, and the junction held 6 bases outside the gene matches. Per germline, CDR1 DFQATT and CDR2 SNEGSKA (reference sequence). CDR3 in amino acids: CSARDPSGRFSYNEQFF. CDR3 nucleotide sequence: TGCAGTGCTAGAGATCCTAGCGGGAGATTTTCCTACAATGAGCAGTTCTTC.

This clonotype came up a few times. The chain has TRBV21-1 and TRBJ1-1; the D segment call TRBD1 is taken from the table without a DNA check. TRBV21-1 is recorded as a pseudogene. The CDR3 consists of 14 residues. As DNA, the CDR3 is TGTGCCAGCAGCATAGGCAGGGGGCCCACTGAAGCTTTCTTT. Translating gives CASSIGRGPTEAFF.

This chain connects TRBV4-2 to TRBJ2-3, with TRBD2 identical over 11 bases. The germline gives CDR1 LGHNA, CDR2 YNFKEQ. V lost 3 bases to trimming and J lost 5 bases; unmatched junction nucleotides: 10. This CDR3 is 17 amino acids long. The CDR3 sequence is CASSQELAGGSGDTQYF. CDR3 DNA: TGTGCCAGCAGCCAGGAGCTAGCGGGAGGATCCGGAGATACGCAGTATTTT.

This rearrangement joins TRBV7-2 to TRBJ1-5; D is ambiguous. This CDR3 contains 15 residues. V was trimmed by 5 bases and J by 5 bases, leaving 16 bases between them. Germline CDR1 is SGHTA and CDR2 is FQGNSA. CDR3 nucleotide sequence: TGTGCCAGCAGCGTGGGCCTCGCCCCCCATCAGCCCCAGCATTTT. It yields the protein CASSVGLAPHQPQHF.

This chain joins TRBV6-1 and TRBJ2-7; the D gene is possibly TRBD1 (7 bases). The CDR3 has 15 residues. Trimming stripped 6 bases from V and 2 bases from J, with 17 bases between. Germline V CDR1 and CDR2: MNHNS, SASEGT. The chain's CDR3 is CASRDPGGSPYEQYF. In nucleotides, the CDR3 is TGTGCCAGCAGGGACCCAGGGGGGAGTCCCTACGAGCAGTACTTC.

This clonotype was picked up a small number of times. The V and J genes are TRBV3-1 and TRBJ2-3; D is possibly TRBD2 (6 bases). Germline assignment: CDR1 LGHDT and CDR2 YNNKEL (reference sequence). V lost 0 bases and J lost 2, with 12 bases in between. This CDR3 comprises 16 residues. The CDR3 nucleotides read TGTGCCAGCAGCCAAGAGGGGGGACCCCCCACAGATACGCAGTATTTT. Its protein is CASSQEGGPPTDTQYF.

In its sample, this clonotype was seen a few times. The V gene is TRBV7-7, the J gene TRBJ2-5; unclear D gene. CDR1 is SSHAT, CDR2 FNYEAQ, per germline (reference sequence). CDR3 length: 15 residues. V was cut by 1 base and J by 2 bases, with 11 bases left in between. DNA for the CDR3: TGTGCCAGCAGCTTAGTCCCAGGTCGGCAAGAGACCCAGTACTTC. This translates into CASSLVPGRQETQYF.

The J gene is TRBJ2-3, the V gene TRBV20-1; 7 bases line up with TRBD2. Germline CDR1 reads DFQATT; CDR2 reads SNEGSKA (reference sequence). The trim removed 2 bases at V and 6 bases at J, leaving 14 bases unmatched. CDR3 length equals 16 residues. The CDR3 region has the DNA TGCAGTGCTAGAACAACTAGCGCTGAAGTCTTGGATACGCAGTATTTT. Its protein is CSARTTSAEVLDTQYF.

The chain has TRBV5-4 and TRBJ2-1, with D tentatively TRBD1 or TRBD2 (5 bases each). This CDR3 has 16 residues. Germline CDR1 is SGHNT and CDR2 is YYREEE (reference sequence). V lost 5 bases and J 5 bases, leaving 20 bases between the germline ends. The chain's CDR3 is CASRRRLPGRHNEQFF. The DNA for the CDR3 is TGTGCCAGCAGAAGAAGATTACCGGGACGCCACAATGAGCAGTTCTTC.

The V gene is TRBV29-1, the J gene TRBJ1-2, with 7 positions matching TRBD1. Germline V gene data show CDR1 as SQVTM and CDR2 as ANQGSEA. The V gene end was trimmed by 6 bases and the J gene end by 7 bases; junction bases not matched to a gene: 8. The CDR3 length is 12 residues. CDR3 region: CSVGTGVGGYTF. The CDR3 region has the DNA TGCAGCGTCGGCACAGGGGTCGGTGGCTACACCTTC.

In DNA form, the CDR3 reads TGTGCCAGCAGCCCCCTTTGGGGAAGCAATGAGCAGTTCTTC. Translated, it gives CASSPLWGSNEQFF. This sequence joins TRBV3-1 and TRBJ2-1; D is unresolved. CDR1 and CDR2 from the germline V gene are LGHDT and YNNKEL (reference sequence). This CDR3 comprises 14 residues. V shed 4 bases and J shed 6 bases, with 13 bases lying between them.

The genes are TRBV11-2 and TRBJ2-7, with 9 bases aligning to TRBD2. Germline V CDR1 and CDR2: SGHAT, FQNNGV. The J segment lost 2 bases and the V segment lost 7 bases, leaving 9 bases of the junction unmatched. The CDR3 consists of 15 residues. Here the CDR3 reads CASNPAGGYAYEQYF. The CDR3 DNA reads as TGTGCCAGCAACCCAGCGGGGGGCTATGCCTACGAGCAGTACTTC.

This clonotype turned up a few times. The J gene is TRBJ1-4, the V gene TRBV6-5; D is uncertain. V gave up 6 bases and J gave up 9 bases, with 8 bases separating them. From germline, CDR1 is MNHEY and CDR2 SVGAGI. This CDR3 has 11 residues. The CDR3 DNA reads as TGTGCCAGCAGAGACCGGCAAAAACTGTTTTTT. Protein product: CASRDRQKLFF.

V is TRBV20-1 and J is TRBJ1-6; no clear D gene. Germline lookup yields CDR1 DFQATT and CDR2 SNEGSKA (reference sequence). The V end was cut by 3 bases, the J end by 4 bases, with 13 bases between. The CDR3 has 15 amino acids. In nucleotides, the CDR3 is TGCAGTGCTAGTGTTAACCGGCTATATAATTCACCCCTCCACTTT. This encodes CSASVNRLYNSPLHF.

Here the CDR3 reads CASRDWTVGAEKLFF. The CDR3 DNA reads TGTGCCAGCAGGGATTGGACAGTAGGGGCTGAAAAACTGTTTTTT. The V gene is TRBV6-1, the J gene TRBJ1-4; possibly TRBD1 for D (6 bases). CDR1 is MNHNS, CDR2 SASEGT, per germline. This CDR3 has 15 residues. V lost 6 bases and J 7 bases, leaving 18 bases between the germline ends.

The J gene is TRBJ1-4, the V gene TRBV5-5, with 7 bases matching TRBD1. The germline CDR1 and CDR2 sequences are SGHKS and YYEKEE (reference sequence). There are 15 residues in the CDR3. V lost 4 bases, J lost 7 bases, and 10 bases stayed unmatched. CDR3 sequence: CASSPWDSLVEKLFF. The CDR3 DNA reads as TGTGCCAGCAGCCCCTGGGACAGCCTTGTTGAAAAACTGTTTTTT.

V is TRBV11-1 and J is TRBJ2-3, with 14 bases lining up with TRBD2. The J segment lost 5 bases and the V segment lost 4 bases, leaving 14 bases of the junction unmatched. Germline lookup yields CDR1 SGHAT and CDR2 FQDESV (reference sequence). The CDR3 is made up of 19 amino acids. The CDR3 DNA reads TGTGCCAGCAGCTCCGGGACTAGCGGGGGCCCAAATCCCGTAGATACGCAGTATTTT. Translated: CASSSGTSGGPNPVDTQYF.

The V gene is TRBV4-1, the J gene TRBJ1-6, with D tentatively TRBD1 (6 bases). Germline CDR1 and CDR2: MGHRA and YSYEKL. V dropped 3 bases and J dropped 0 bases, with 15 bases sitting between them. CDR3 length: 18 residues. CDR3 sequence (DNA): TGCGCCAGCAGCCACGGTGAGGGACATCGCTCCTATAATTCACCCCTCCACTTT. It yields the protein CASSHGEGHRSYNSPLHF.

The chain employs TRBV20-1 and TRBJ1-5, with 7 nucleotides matching TRBD1. The CDR3 runs 14 residues. CDR1 is DFQATT and CDR2 is SNEGSKA in the germline V gene (reference sequence). J was trimmed by 3 bases and V by 5 bases; bases with no gene match: 7. The CDR3 is CSAQDRPYNQPQHF. As DNA, the CDR3 is TGCAGTGCTCAGGACAGGCCCTACAATCAGCCCCAGCATTTT.

This clonotype was seen a handful of times. This rearrangement joins TRBV11-2 to TRBJ2-1; 8 positions match TRBD2. The V segment lost 5 bases and the J segment 7 bases; nucleotides outside the gene matches: 13. In germline, CDR1 is SGHAT, CDR2 FQNNGV. CDR3 length: 16 residues. The CDR3 DNA reads TGTGCCAGCAGCGTAGGGGCCCTAGCGGGCATTAATGAGCAGTTCTTC. It encodes CASSVGALAGINEQFF.

This chain links TRBV19 with TRBJ2-2; 8 nucleotides align to TRBD1. The CDR3 is made up of 14 amino acids. Germline CDR1 LNHDA, CDR2 SQIVND (reference sequence). V shed 6 bases, J shed 4 bases, and the junction held 4 bases outside the gene matches. The CDR3 spells CASSPQGVTGELFF. The CDR3 DNA is TGTGCCAGTAGCCCACAGGGGGTCACCGGGGAGCTGTTTTTT.